Below are 16 T cell receptor beta chains sequenced from a single sample in a study of blood T cell repertoires in COVID-19. Sequencing was performed with immunoSEQ multiplex PCR; in TCRdb, only in-frame clones are kept and a portion is missing. The sample lists 250,000 to 300,000 clones; around 88% were seen once. Source material: peripheral blood. The receptors shown here come from a man aged 40-50 years with acute or convalescent COVID-19.

This clone was detected once. V is TRBV11-2 and J is TRBJ1-2; 7 positions match TRBD1. J gave up 8 bases and V 5 bases, and 14 bases lay outside the gene matches. The CDR3 has 15 residues. CDR1 SGHAT and CDR2 FQNNGV come from the germline V gene. CDR3 protein: CASSVLRTGTVGYTF. The CDR3 bases are TGTGCCAGCAGCGTTCTCCGTACAGGGACAGTGGGCTACACCTTC.

V and J are TRBV14 and TRBJ2-2; 8 nucleotides match TRBD1. After removal of 2 bases from V and 6 bases from J, the junction contained 8 bases not matched to a gene. The CDR3 totals 16 residues. Germline V gives CDR1 SGHDN, CDR2 FVKESK. The DNA for the CDR3 is TGTGCCAGCAGCCAACTTGGACAGGGTAGTGCCGGGGAGCTGTTTTTT. Translation: CASSQLGQGSAGELFF.

J is TRBJ2-7 and V is TRBV29-1, with 7 bases identical to TRBD2. The V segment lost 5 bases and the J segment 1 base; nucleotides outside the gene matches: 8. In germline, CDR1 is SQVTM, CDR2 ANQGSEA. The CDR3 length is 14 residues. The CDR3 region is CSVLYSGDSYEQYF. The CDR3 coding sequence is TGCAGCGTTCTGTACAGCGGGGATTCCTACGAGCAGTACTTC.

The V and J genes are TRBV20-1 and TRBJ2-6; 13 nucleotides align to TRBD2. With 3 bases clipped from V and 2 bases from J, the junction kept 4 bases outside the gene matches. The CDR3 totals 17 residues. Germline assignment: CDR1 DFQATT and CDR2 SNEGSKA (reference sequence). CDR3 nucleotides: TGCAGTGCTAGTACTAGCGGGGGGGCCACTGGGGCCAACGTCCTGACTTTC. Its translation is CSASTSGGATGANVLTF.

CDR3 loop: CASSFPGQVLSEQYF. The CDR3 DNA reads as TGTGCCAGCAGCTTCCCGGGACAGGTTTTAAGCGAGCAGTACTTC. The chain couples TRBV11-2 to TRBJ2-7; 8 bases are shared with TRBD1. CDR3 size: 15 residues. The J segment lost 6 bases and the V segment lost 3 bases, leaving 10 bases of the junction unmatched. Germline V gene data show CDR1 as SGHAT and CDR2 as FQNNGV.

The CDR3 bases are TGTGCCAGCTCACTTCAATCCGGGACTGAAGCTTTCTTT. This codes for CASSLQSGTEAFF. The rearrangement joins TRBV18 to TRBJ1-1; D gene uncertain. The CDR3 runs to 13 residues. The germline CDR1 and CDR2 sequences are KGHSH and LQKENI. V lost 4 bases, J lost 5 bases, and 11 bases lay in between.

This chain uses TRBV21-1 with TRBJ1-2. TRBV21-1 corresponds to a pseudogene. The CDR3 spans 16 residues. The chain's CDR3 is CASSKRLLGVNYGYTF. The DNA of the CDR3 is TGTGCCAGCAGCAAACGTCTCCTAGGAGTTAACTATGGCTACACCTTC.

This chain links TRBV24-1 with TRBJ1-2; D gene ambiguous. V lost 8 bases and J 2 bases, leaving 23 bases between the germline ends. The CDR3 length is 17 residues. Germline CDR1 is KGHDR and CDR2 is SFDVKD. CDR3 bases: TGTGCCACCACCGCAGCCAGACCAGGCAAACCCAACTATGGCTACACCTTC. Translated, it gives CATTAARPGKPNYGYTF.

The chain has TRBV6-5 and TRBJ2-7; the match to TRBD1 covers 8 bases. There are 12 residues in the CDR3. V trimming: 8 bases; J trimming: 6 bases; junction bases outside the gene matches: 6. Germline assignment: CDR1 MNHEY and CDR2 SVGAGI. CDR3 coding DNA: TGTGCCAGCTCGCGCACAGGGGGCGAGCAGTACTTC. Protein sequence: CASSRTGGEQYF.

This clone was seen a single time. The rearrangement joins TRBV15 to TRBJ2-3; 7 bases are a match to TRBD2. The CDR3 contains 17 residues. V was clipped by 0 bases and J by 2 bases; unmatched bases: 8. The germline V gene encodes CDR1 LNHNV and CDR2 YYDKDF (reference sequence). In DNA form, the CDR3 reads TGTGCCACCAGCAGAGATCAGATGGCGGGGGACACAGATACGCAGTATTTT. Residues: CATSRDQMAGDTDTQYF.

In this sample, this clone turned up once. The chain joins TRBV10-3 to TRBJ2-3, with TRBD2 identical over 13 bases. Trimming cost V 0 bases and J 2 bases; bases outside gene matches: 8. This CDR3 is 19 amino acids long. The germline V gene encodes CDR1 ENHRY and CDR2 SYGVKD. The CDR3: CAISESLLAGGANTDTQYF. The DNA of the CDR3 is TGTGCCATCAGTGAGTCTCTACTAGCGGGGGGGGCTAACACAGATACGCAGTATTTT.

This sequence joins TRBV5-1 and TRBJ2-4; the D gene is possibly TRBD2 (5 bases). CDR1 and CDR2 from the germline V gene are SGHRS and YFSETQ. V lost 2 bases and J lost 2, with 11 bases in between. This CDR3 spans 15 amino acids. CDR3 region: CASSFLLGTKNIQYF. The CDR3, as DNA: TGCGCCAGCAGCTTCCTACTAGGCACCAAAAACATTCAGTACTTC. Using reference TRBV5-1 and TRBJ2-4 for the parts outside the CDR3, the full variable domain is KAGVTQTPRYLIKTRGQQVTLSCSPISGHRSVSWYQQTPGQGLQFLFEYFSETQRNKGNFPGRFSGRQFSNSRSEMNVSTLELGDSALYLCASSFLLGTKNIQYFGAGTRLSVL.

The chain recombines TRBV19 with TRBJ1-1, with 12 bases identical to TRBD1. Germline V gene lookup returns CDR1 LNHDA and CDR2 SQIVND (reference sequence). There are 13 residues in the CDR3. With V trimmed by 11 bases and J by 2 bases, 3 bases remained unmatched. CDR3 residues: CAEGTGGNTEAFF. In nucleotides, the CDR3 is TGTGCCGAGGGGACAGGGGGCAACACTGAAGCTTTCTTT. Combining the CDR3 with reference TRBV19 and TRBJ1-1 gives the whole variable domain DGGITQSPKYLFRKEGQNVTLSCEQNLNHDAMYWYRQDPGQGLRLIYYSQIVNDFQKGDIAEGYSVSREKKESFPLTVTSAQKNPTAFYLCAEGTGGNTEAFFGQGTRLTVV.

V usage is TRBV4-2 and J usage is TRBJ2-7; D is perhaps TRBD2 (5 bases). The CDR3 loop spans 16 amino acids. V lost 4 bases and J 0 bases, leaving 16 bases between the germline ends. CDR1 LGHNA and CDR2 YNFKEQ come from the germline V gene. DNA for the CDR3: TGTGCCAGCAGCCCCTTTCTGACGGGGAGCTCCTACGAGCAGTACTTC. This encodes CASSPFLTGSSYEQYF.

This clone occurred once. V gene TRBV18 combines with J gene TRBJ2-7, with 10 nucleotides matching TRBD1. V lost 4 bases to trimming and J lost 3 bases; unmatched junction nucleotides: 3. There are 14 residues in the CDR3. Germline values: CDR1 KGHSH, CDR2 LQKENI. CDR3 loop: CASSLWTGGYEQYF. In DNA, the CDR3 is TGTGCCAGCTCACTATGGACAGGGGGCTACGAGCAGTACTTC.

This clone was counted only a few times. The chain joins TRBV14 to TRBJ1-3, with 8 positions matching TRBD1. V dropped 4 bases and J dropped 4; count of bases not matched to a gene: 6. The CDR3 loop spans 15 amino acids. Germline V lookup: CDR1 SGHDN, CDR2 FVKESK. The CDR3 bases are TGTGCCAGCAGCCGAATCAGGGGGCCGGGAAACACCATATATTTT. Translation: CASSRIRGPGNTIYF.